A selection of T cell receptor beta chains follows, all from one sample in a study of T cells in localized non-small cell lung cancer. Sequenced by immunoSEQ multiplex PCR; TCRdb stores in-frame clones only, minus some. The repertoire consists of 40,000 or so clones, with 81% occurring once and the leading ten covering roughly 6.6%. The material was peripheral blood mononuclear cells, obtained before any cancer treatment. These receptor sequences come from a male donor at least 60 years old with stage II lung adenocarcinoma. The CDR3 runs from the conserved cysteine through the conserved F or W. A D gene is named only where the DNA matches it firmly. Rows may omit the clone size; those that give it use once, few, many or a size class.

V gene: TRBV4-1; clone size: -; D gene: -; J gene: TRBJ2-3; CDR3 DNA: TGCGCCAGCAGTGATTCAGGTCGGGCAGGGGAGCGGTATACGCAGTATTTT; CDR3 protein: CASSDSGRAGERYTQYF
V gene: TRBV27; clone size: -; D gene: -; J gene: TRBJ2-1; CDR3 DNA: TGTGCCAGCAGTTTCCTTCAGGGGTTAGGCTACAATGAGCAGTTCTTC; CDR3 protein: CASSFLQGLGYNEQFF
V gene: TRBV28; clone size: -; D gene: -; J gene: TRBJ1-1; CDR3 DNA: TGTGCCAGCAGCATTGACTCTCAAACCTTTTTGAACACTGAAGCTTTCTTT; CDR3 protein: CASSIDSQTFLNTEAFF
V gene: TRBV5-5; clone size: -; D gene: TRBD1; J gene: TRBJ1-5; CDR3 DNA: TGTGCCAGCAGCAGGGGGCTTGAGTCCCAGCCCCAGCATTTT; CDR3 protein: CASSRGLESQPQHF
V gene: TRBV27; clone size: -; D gene: -; J gene: TRBJ2-1; CDR3 DNA: TGTGCCAGCAATCGGGAGATCTATGAGCAGTTCTTC; CDR3 protein: CASNREIYEQFF
V gene: TRBV18; clone size: -; D gene: TRBD1; J gene: TRBJ1-1; CDR3 DNA: TGTGCCAGCTCATCGGGACAGACGAACACTGAAGCTTTCTTT; CDR3 protein: CASSSGQTNTEAFF
V gene: TRBV2; clone size: -; D gene: -; J gene: TRBJ2-7; CDR3 DNA: TGTGCCAGCTACCTTTTGATGAGCGAGCAGTACTTC; CDR3 protein: CASYLLMSEQYF
V gene: TRBV18; clone size: once; D gene: -; J gene: TRBJ1-5; CDR3 DNA: TGTGCCAGCTCACCCACATCGGAACAGCCCCAGCATTTT; CDR3 protein: CASSPTSEQPQHF
V gene: TRBV19; clone size: -; D gene: -; J gene: TRBJ2-3; CDR3 DNA: TGTGCCAGTACGGCGAGCACAGATACGCAGTATTTT; CDR3 protein: CASTASTDTQYF
V gene: TRBV18; clone size: -; D gene: -; J gene: TRBJ2-7; CDR3 DNA: TGTGCCAGCTCACGCGGGATTAACTACGAGCAGTACTTC; CDR3 protein: CASSRGINYEQYF
V gene: TRBV19; clone size: -; D gene: -; J gene: TRBJ2-6; CDR3 DNA: TGTGCCAGTAGTATGTTCGGGGCTAAGTATTCTGGGGCCAACGTCCTGACTTTC; CDR3 protein: CASSMFGAKYSGANVLTF
V gene: TRBV7-2; clone size: few; D gene: TRBD2; J gene: TRBJ2-1; CDR3 DNA: TGTGCCAGCAGCTTAGGGACTAGCGGGAGGAATGAGCAGTTCTTC; CDR3 protein: CASSLGTSGRNEQFF
V gene: TRBV4-1; clone size: medium-sized; D gene: -; J gene: TRBJ2-2; CDR3 DNA: TGCGCCAGCAGCCAAGCAGGGAACACCGGGGAGCTGTTTTTT; CDR3 protein: CASSQAGNTGELFF
V gene: TRBV5-6; clone size: -; D gene: TRBD1; J gene: TRBJ2-4; CDR3 DNA: TGTGCCAGCAGCCCTGACAGGGGAATTCAGTACTTC; CDR3 protein: CASSPDRGIQYF
V gene: TRBV5-5; clone size: -; D gene: -; J gene: TRBJ1-1; CDR3 DNA: TGTGCCAGCAGCTTTGGCCAGAACACTGAAGCTTTCTTT; CDR3 protein: CASSFGQNTEAFF
V gene: TRBV11-2; clone size: -; D gene: -; J gene: TRBJ2-7; CDR3 DNA: TGTGCCAGCAGCTCCCGGGCCTTCCCCCCCTACGAGCAGTACTTC; CDR3 protein: CASSSRAFPPYEQYF
V gene: TRBV18; clone size: -; D gene: -; J gene: TRBJ1-1; CDR3 DNA: TGTGCCAGCTCACAAACACGCCCCGAGGACACTGAAGCTTTCTTT; CDR3 protein: CASSQTRPEDTEAFF
V gene: TRBV28; clone size: -; D gene: -; J gene: TRBJ1-1; CDR3 DNA: TGTGCCAGCAGTTTAATAAAGCAGAACACTGAAGCTTTCTTT; CDR3 protein: CASSLIKQNTEAFF
V gene: TRBV18; clone size: -; D gene: -; J gene: TRBJ1-5; CDR3 DNA: TGTGCCAGCTCACGGGCAGCCATTCCTAATCAGCCCCAGCATTTT; CDR3 protein: CASSRAAIPNQPQHF
V gene: TRBV19; clone size: -; D gene: -; J gene: TRBJ2-5; CDR3 DNA: TGTGCCAGTAGTAGTGGGGGAGCGGAGACCCAGTACTTC; CDR3 protein: CASSSGGAETQYF
V gene: TRBV2; clone size: few; D gene: TRBD2; J gene: TRBJ2-7; CDR3 DNA: TGTGCCAGCCAACTAGCGGGAGACCTCGAGCAGTACTTC; CDR3 protein: CASQLAGDLEQYF
V gene: TRBV29-1; clone size: -; D gene: -; J gene: TRBJ2-3; CDR3 DNA: TGCAGTGTGAGGGATCCCAACGAGTATTTT; CDR3 protein: CSVRDPNEYF
V gene: TRBV6-1; clone size: -; D gene: -; J gene: TRBJ2-7; CDR3 DNA: TGTGCCAGCAGTGATTATGCTGAGTGGGATGTGTTC; CDR3 protein: CASSDYAEWDVF
V gene: TRBV21-1; clone size: -; D gene: -; J gene: TRBJ2-1; CDR3 DNA: TGTGCCAGCAGCAAAACCGGGACATCCTACAATGAGCAGTTCTTC; CDR3 protein: CASSKTGTSYNEQFF
V gene: TRBV5-1; clone size: -; D gene: -; J gene: TRBJ2-5; CDR3 DNA: TGCGCCAGCAGCTACAAGACAGGTGAAGAGACCCAGTACTTC; CDR3 protein: CASSYKTGEETQYF
V gene: TRBV7-9; clone size: once; D gene: -; J gene: TRBJ1-4; CDR3 DNA: TGTGCCAGCAGCTCCTGGACGGCACGGGATGAAAAACTGTTTTTT; CDR3 protein: CASSSWTARDEKLFF
V gene: TRBV19; clone size: -; D gene: TRBD1; J gene: TRBJ1-1; CDR3 DNA: TGTGCTAGTAGTATATACGCTGGTCGACAGGGGCCGAACACTGAAGCTTTCTTT; CDR3 protein: CASSIYAGRQGPNTEAFF
V gene: TRBV4-1; clone size: -; D gene: TRBD1; J gene: TRBJ1-4; CDR3 DNA: TGCGCCAGCAGCCAAGGGCGGACAGGGGGGGATGAAAAACTGTTTTTT; CDR3 protein: CASSQGRTGGDEKLFF
V gene: TRBV6-6; clone size: -; D gene: -; J gene: TRBJ1-1; CDR3 DNA: TGTGCCAGCAGTCAACAGGGCAGGGAGGCTTTCTTT; CDR3 protein: CASSQQGREAFF
V gene: TRBV11-1; clone size: -; D gene: TRBD2; J gene: TRBJ2-1; CDR3 DNA: TGTGCCAGCAGCCAGGGGACTAGTTGGTTCTTC; CDR3 protein: CASSQGTSWFF
V gene: TRBV5-5; clone size: -; D gene: TRBD2; J gene: TRBJ2-7; CDR3 DNA: TGTGCCAGCAGCTTGGCGTTAGGACTCCGGGAGGAGGAGCAGTACTTC; CDR3 protein: CASSLALGLREEEQYF
V gene: TRBV4-1; clone size: once; D gene: -; J gene: TRBJ2-1; CDR3 DNA: TGCGCCAGCAGCCAAGGTGGCCCCGGTAGCGACCCCTCCTACAATGAGCAGTTCTTC; CDR3 protein: CASSQGGPGSDPSYNEQFF
V gene: TRBV5-1; clone size: -; D gene: TRBD2; J gene: TRBJ2-3; CDR3 DNA: TGCGCCAGCAGCACCGGGACTACAACTAGCACAGATACGCAGTATTTT; CDR3 protein: CASSTGTTTSTDTQYF
V gene: TRBV30; clone size: -; D gene: -; J gene: TRBJ1-3; CDR3 DNA: TGTGCCTGGAGTCCGACCGCTGGAAACACCATATATTTT; CDR3 protein: CAWSPTAGNTIYF
V gene: TRBV5-6; clone size: -; D gene: -; J gene: TRBJ2-3; CDR3 DNA: TGTGCCAGCAGCTGGGCCGGGACCCCTTTTAGGCAGTATTTT; CDR3 protein: CASSWAGTPFRQYF
V gene: TRBV7-9; clone size: -; D gene: -; J gene: TRBJ1-1; CDR3 DNA: TGTGCCAGCAGCTTAACGGCGAACACTGAAGCTTTCTTT; CDR3 protein: CASSLTANTEAFF
V gene: TRBV5-6; clone size: -; D gene: -; J gene: TRBJ2-5; CDR3 DNA: TGTGCCAGCAGCTTGGCGGGCGGGATGGAGACCCAGTACTTC; CDR3 protein: CASSLAGGMETQYF
V gene: TRBV2; clone size: -; D gene: -; J gene: TRBJ1-2; CDR3 DNA: TGTGCCAGCAGTGAAGGTGGGCAGATCCTGAATGGCTACACCTTC; CDR3 protein: CASSEGGQILNGYTF
V gene: TRBV5-5; clone size: -; D gene: TRBD1; J gene: TRBJ2-5; CDR3 DNA: TGTGCCAGCAGCTTCCGGGACAGGGTAGAAGAGACCCAGTACTTC; CDR3 protein: CASSFRDRVEETQYF